This T cell receptor (beta chain) derives from a study of T-cell reconstitution after alpha-beta-depleted transplantation in children. Construction of the TCRbeta library involved unique molecular identifiers. In TCRdb, the PCR reads were re-called with MiXCR into one record per CDR3 protein. This repertoire shows more than 500,000 distinct CDR3 sequences, approximately 10% found once; its top ten account for roughly 15%. V was clipped by 5 bases and J by 2 bases; unmatched bases: 10. This CDR3 spans 17 amino acids. Germline CDR1 reads MNHEY; CDR2 reads SMNVEV (reference sequence). The chain combines TRBV27 with TRBJ2-1; 9 bases are a match to TRBD2. The material sequenced was PBMCs, mostly from graft donor cells, taken 180 days after TCRalphabeta/CD19-depleted stem cell transplant. The receptor's source is a female patient aged 2 to 10 who had a stem cell transplant for aplastic anemia, so the T cells may come from the graft donor. In DNA form, the CDR3 reads TGTGCCAGCAGTCCTTTGACTAGCGGAAACACCTACAATGAGCAGTTCTTC. It yields the protein CASSPLTSGNTYNEQFF.